The 10 T cell receptor beta chains below all came from one sample that was sequenced in a study of T cell clonality in common variable immunodeficiency. This table comes from immunoSEQ multiplex PCR, and its TCRdb copy is limited to in-frame clones, with some not included. The sample includes 35,000 to 50,000 clones, none of them occurring once. The sequenced material came from peripheral blood mononuclear cells. The receptors here all came from a person aged 18 to 70 in good health.

This clone was recorded at least ten times. Sequencing ends 3 residues short of the CDR3 end; the germline J gene provides the rest. J is TRBJ2-1 and V is TRBV5-3; 9 bases fit TRBD2. TRBV5-3 is an open reading frame whose function is uncertain. This CDR3 comprises 18 residues. The V gene end was trimmed by 1 base and the J gene end by 0 bases; junction bases not matched to a gene: 8. The CDR3 sequence: CARSLQHSGSFSYNEQFF. The part of the CDR3 DNA that was read is TGTGCCAGAAGCTTGCAACATAGCGGGAGTTTCTCCTACAATGAG.

This clone showed up many times. The DNA ends 3 residues before the CDR3 does, and the rest of the CDR3 is filled in from the germline J gene. The chain uses TRBV10-3 and TRBJ2-7, with D unresolved. The V gene's germline CDR1 is ENHRY and CDR2 SYGVKD. This CDR3 comprises 14 residues. The V and J ends lost 2 bases and 2 bases respectively, with 10 bases between them. The CDR3 region is CAISEDTQPYEQYF. The sequenced part of the CDR3 DNA is TGTGCCATCAGTGAGGACACACAACCCTACGAG.

This clone was detected many times. The read falls 3 residues short of the CDR3 end, and the missing part is taken from the germline J gene. V usage is TRBV9 and J usage is TRBJ2-1, with 11 bases that match TRBD2. Germline V gene data show CDR1 as SGDLS and CDR2 as YYNGEE. This CDR3 is built from 16 residues. Trimming removed 3 bases from V and 1 base from J; junction bases left unmatched: 3. The CDR3 sequence is CASSGLAGGSYNEQFF. The covered CDR3 bases are TGTGCCAGCAGCGGTCTAGCGGGAGGTTCCTACAATGAG.

This clone has ten or more counts. With the read ending 3 residues before the CDR3 end, the germline J gene is used to fill in that end. The gene calls are TRBV5-6 and TRBJ1-3; 9 bases agree with TRBD1. Germline loops: CDR1 SGHDT, CDR2 YYEEEE. Trimming at V came to 4 bases and at J to 4 bases, leaving 6 bases not matched to a gene. The CDR3 totals 15 residues. The sequenced part of the CDR3 DNA is TGTGCCAGCAGCCCCTCGGGGACAGGGGGAAACACC. Translation: CASSPSGTGGNT. From start to end, the CDR3 is CASSPSGTGGNTIYF.

This clone was seen ten or more times. Sequencing ends 3 residues short of the CDR3 end; the germline J gene provides the rest. The chain has TRBV7-9 and TRBJ2-7; tentatively, D is TRBD2 (5 bases). CDR3 length: 11 amino acids. V was trimmed by 6 bases and J by 3 bases, leaving 6 bases between them. Germline CDR1 reads SEHNR; CDR2 reads FQNEAQ (reference sequence). CDR3 bases read: TGTGCCAGCAGTAGCGACTACGAG. Amino acids: CASSSDYE. The entire CDR3 reads CASSSDYEQYF. Looking up the rest from reference TRBV7-9 and TRBJ2-7 gives the full variable domain: DTGVSQNPRHKITKRGQNVTFRCDPISEHNRLYWYRQTLGQGPEFLTYFQNEAQLEKSRLLSDRFSAERPKGSFSTLEIQRTEQGDSAMYLCASSSDYEQYFGPGTRLTVT.

This clone showed up many times. The read stops 3 residues short of the end of the CDR3; the missing end is completed from the germline J gene. The chain has TRBV30 and TRBJ1-5; D unresolved. The CDR3 covers 13 residues. V lost 0 bases to trimming and J lost 4 bases, with 7 bases between them. Germline assignment: CDR1 GTSNPN and CDR2 SVGIG (reference sequence). The covered CDR3 bases are TGTGCCTGGAGTGTTACGGGGAATCAGCCC. Its translation: CAWSVTGNQP. The whole CDR3 sequence is CAWSVTGNQPQHF.

This clone was seen more than once but under ten times. Sequencing ends 3 residues short of the CDR3 end; the germline J gene provides the rest. J is TRBJ2-7 and V is TRBV10-2; maybe TRBD1 (5 bases). CDR3 size: 14 residues. The V and J ends lost 9 bases and 6 bases respectively, with 21 bases between them. Germline CDR1 reads WSHSY; CDR2 reads SAAADI. Here the CDR3 reads CARTSRVSRIEQYF. Partial CDR3 DNA: TGCGCCAGGACAAGCAGGGTGTCTAGAATCGAG.

Concerning this clone itself: The read comes to an end 3 residues before the CDR3 does, leaving the germline J gene to fill in the end. The genes are TRBV25-1 and TRBJ2-3; 11 bases fit TRBD2. The CDR3 runs 16 residues. Germline CDR1 MGHDK, CDR2 SYGVNS. The junction had 4 bases not matched to a gene; V was cut back by 5 bases and J by 0 bases. The CDR3: CASSKTSGTSTDTQYF. Incomplete CDR3 DNA: TGTGCCAGCAGTAAGACTAGCGGGACAAGCACAGATACG.

This clone has a count of ten or more. Read data end 3 residues before the CDR3 end; the end is taken from the germline J gene. The rearrangement uses TRBV7-2 and TRBJ2-1, with 11 nucleotides matching TRBD1. Germline V CDR1 and CDR2: SGHTA, FQGNSA. CDR3 size: 14 residues. J was trimmed by 8 bases and V by 7 bases; bases with no gene match: 7. CDR3 bases read: TGTGCCAGCAACCCCGGGACAGGGGGGGATGAG. Translation: CASNPGTGGDE. The whole CDR3 sequence is CASNPGTGGDEQFF.

This clone appeared many times. The CDR3 end falls 3 residues outside the read, so it is completed with the germline J gene. The chain has TRBV2 and TRBJ1-4, with a tentative D call TRBD1 (6 bases). The V end was cut by 4 bases, the J end by 6 bases, with 15 bases between. Germline V gives CDR1 SNHLY, CDR2 FYNNEI. The CDR3 consists of 15 residues. The part of the CDR3 DNA that was read is TGTGCCAGCAGTGGGCCGGGACACCAAGATGAAAAA. It specifies CASSGPGHQDEK. The complete CDR3 reads CASSGPGHQDEKLFF.